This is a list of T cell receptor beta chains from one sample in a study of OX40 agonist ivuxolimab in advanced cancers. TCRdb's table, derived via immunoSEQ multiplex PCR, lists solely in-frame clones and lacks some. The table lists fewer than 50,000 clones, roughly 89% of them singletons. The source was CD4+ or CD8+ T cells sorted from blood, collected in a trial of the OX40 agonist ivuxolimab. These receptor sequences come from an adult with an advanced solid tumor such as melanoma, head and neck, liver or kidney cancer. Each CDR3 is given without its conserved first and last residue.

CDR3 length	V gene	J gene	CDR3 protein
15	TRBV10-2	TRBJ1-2	ASSESITPGHHYGYT
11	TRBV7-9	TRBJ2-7	ASSFVNTDEQY
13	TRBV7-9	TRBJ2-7	ASSQELAGGYEQY
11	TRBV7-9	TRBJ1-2	ASSPQISYGYT
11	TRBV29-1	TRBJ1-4	SGTGASNEKLF
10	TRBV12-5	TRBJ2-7	ASSGLAYEQY
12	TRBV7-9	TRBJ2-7	ASSPRTPSYEQY
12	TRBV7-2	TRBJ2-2	ASSSRVWAGELF
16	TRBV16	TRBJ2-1	ASSQSLGGDRGKNEQF
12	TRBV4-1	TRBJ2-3	ASSLPTRPDTQY
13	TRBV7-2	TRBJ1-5	ASSFDGLIFQPQH
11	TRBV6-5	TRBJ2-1	ASRYSLDNEQF
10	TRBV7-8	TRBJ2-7	ASSLVGYEQY
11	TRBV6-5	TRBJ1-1	ASSYSVGTEAF
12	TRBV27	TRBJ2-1	ASSLSVGYNEQF